A single T cell receptor beta chain is shown here with its context. Measured with immunoSEQ multiplex PCR; TCRdb has only the in-frame clones, and not every one. The table lists some 320,000 clones, about 85% of them singletons, with 1% to 1.5% in the top ten. The entry originates in a study of cytomegalovirus exposure and HLA in healthy donors. The sequencing sample was made of PBMCs. The TCR originated in a woman aged 30 to 39 in good health and CMV-seropositive.

The CDR3 loop is CAWSEAGLKQYF. The CDR3 coding sequence is TGTGCCTGGAGTGAAGCAGGGTTGAAGCAGTACTTC. The rearrangement uses TRBV30 and TRBJ2-7; the D gene is possibly TRBD1 (5 bases). Per the germline V gene, CDR1 is GTSNPN and CDR2 is SVGIG (reference sequence). This CDR3 is 12 amino acids long. V was shortened by 1 base and J by 8 bases, with 12 bases between the two germline ends.